Listed below are T cell receptor beta chains from one sample, sequenced in a study of T cell responses to AZD1222 COVID-19 vaccine. Clones were read by immunoSEQ multiplex PCR, and TCRdb kept only the in-frame ones, dropping some. The sample consists of roughly 100,000 clones, roughly 91% of them appearing once. The sequences come from peripheral blood, collected on day 0 of AZD1222 vaccination. Receptors were obtained from an adult in good health. Each CDR3 is given with its conserved first and last residue. Fields, in order: V gene, J gene, clone size, D gene, CDR3 DNA, CDR3 protein. A D gene is named only where the DNA matches it firmly. The size entry is marked missing in some rows and otherwise reads once, few, many or a size class.

TRBV2	TRBJ1-2	NA	TRBD1	TGTGCCAGCACTTCAGGGGGTCAACGGTATGGCTACACCTTC	CASTSGGQRYGYTF
TRBV29-1	TRBJ1-3	few	NA	TGCAGCGTTGAAGATTGGACAGCTGGAGGAAACACCATATATTTT	CSVEDWTAGGNTIYF
TRBV28	TRBJ2-7	NA	NA	TGTGCCAGCAGTCCCGTCAACTACGAGCAGTACTTC	CASSPVNYEQYF
TRBV12-5	TRBJ1-5	NA	NA	TGTGCTAGTGGATTGTCAGGGGAAGGACAGCCCCAGCATTTT	CASGLSGEGQPQHF
TRBV14	TRBJ1-4	once	NA	TGTGCCAGCAGCCAAGATTTGGGATTTAATGAAAAACTGTTTTTT	CASSQDLGFNEKLFF
TRBV2	TRBJ2-1	NA	TRBD2	TGTGCCAGCAGTAGAGCGGGAGGGCCCGAGGATGAGCAGTTCTTC	CASSRAGGPEDEQFF
TRBV27	TRBJ1-1	once	NA	TGTGCCAGCAATTCCCTGGGGGGGGCTGGGGACACTGAAGCTTTCTTT	CASNSLGGAGDTEAFF
TRBV18	TRBJ1-4	NA	TRBD1	TGTGCCAGCTCACCACCGGACAGGGGATCTGAAAAACTGTTTTTT	CASSPPDRGSEKLFF
TRBV25-1	TRBJ2-5	once	NA	TGTGCCAGCAGTGAATCGTCAGTAGGAGAGACCCAGTACTTC	CASSESSVGETQYF
TRBV4-1	TRBJ1-1	NA	NA	TGCGCCAGCAGCCTCGAAGGGACTGAAGCTTTCTTT	CASSLEGTEAFF
TRBV3-1/TRBV3-2	TRBJ1-2	NA	NA	TGTGCCAGCAGCCCTGACAGTACTAACTATGGCTACACCTTC	CASSPDSTNYGYTF
TRBV9	TRBJ2-1	NA	NA	TGTGCCAGCAGCGTAGTCCGCGGGGCAAGCTACAATGAGCAGTTCTTC	CASSVVRGASYNEQFF
TRBV3-1/TRBV3-2	TRBJ2-7	NA	TRBD2	TGTGCCAGCAGCCAACTAGCGGGAGTGTCCTACGAGCAGTACTTC	CASSQLAGVSYEQYF
TRBV5-4	TRBJ2-5	NA	NA	TGTGCCAGCAGCTTGGCCTCAGGGGTATCGTGGGAGACCCAGTACTTC	CASSLASGVSWETQYF
TRBV15	TRBJ2-6	NA	NA	TGTGCCACCAGCAGAGGGGGTTCTGGGGCCAACGTCCTGACTTTC	CATSRGGSGANVLTF
TRBV2	TRBJ2-5	NA	NA	TGTGCCAGCAGCCGTGTAGGCGGAGAGACCCAGTACTTC	CASSRVGGETQYF
TRBV2	TRBJ2-6	NA	NA	TGTGCCAGCAGCGAACAGGGAGCTGGGGCCAACGTCCTGACTTTC	CASSEQGAGANVLTF
TRBV20-1	TRBJ1-2	NA	NA	TGCAGTGCGGGGATTAACTATGGCTACACCTTC	CSAGINYGYTF
TRBV30	TRBJ2-3	NA	TRBD2	TGTGCCCGCCGGACTAGCGGGTTGGGAGATACGCAGTATTTT	CARRTSGLGDTQYF
TRBV27	TRBJ1-2	NA	TRBD1	TGTGCCAGCAGTTTGGGGACAGGGGGGGGCTACACCTTC	CASSLGTGGGYTF
TRBV7-2	TRBJ2-7	NA	NA	TGTGCCAGCAGCTTAGTTGTAAGGAGGGGACTGGAACCCTACGAGCAGTACTTC	CASSLVVRRGLEPYEQYF
TRBV10-1	TRBJ1-1	NA	NA	TGCGCCAGCAGTGAGTTCCTAGGAGGTGAGAACACTGAAGCTTTCTTT	CASSEFLGGENTEAFF
TRBV19	TRBJ1-4	NA	TRBD1	TGTGCCAGTAGTATTACAGGGGCGAATAATGAAAAACTGTTTTTT	CASSITGANNEKLFF
TRBV19	TRBJ2-3	NA	NA	TGTGCCAGTAGTATCGGGGAAGGAGATACGCAGTATTTT	CASSIGEGDTQYF
TRBV6-5	TRBJ2-7	few	NA	TGTGCCAGCACGGGTTCCTACGAGCAGTACTTC	CASTGSYEQYF
TRBV3-1/TRBV3-2	TRBJ2-1	NA	NA	TGTGCCAGCAGCAAGAGGGAAGACAATGAGCAGTTCTTC	CASSKREDNEQFF
TRBV25-1	TRBJ2-1	NA	TRBD2	TGTGCCAGCAGTAACCCCGGGGGGGGCTGGCAGTTCTTC	CASSNPGGGWQFF
TRBV6-5	TRBJ2-1	NA	NA	TGTGCCAGCTCCAGTCCTCTGGAGCAGTTCTTC	CASSSPLEQFF
TRBV6-2/TRBV6-3	TRBJ2-2	NA	TRBD1	TGTGCCAGCAGTTACTCGGTAGGACAGGGGGCGTTCACCGGGGAGCTGTTTTTT	CASSYSVGQGAFTGELFF
TRBV6-6	TRBJ1-1	NA	TRBD1	TGTGCCAGCAGGTCCGGACAGGTGTACACTGAAGCTTTCTTT	CASRSGQVYTEAFF
TRBV6-2/TRBV6-3	TRBJ2-1	NA	TRBD1	TGTGCCAGCAGTTATTTGGGGACAGGGGTCTACAATGAGCAGTTCTTC	CASSYLGTGVYNEQFF
TRBV5-4	TRBJ2-7	NA	TRBD1	TGTGCCAGCAGCTTGCGGGGACAGGGCTACGAGCAGTACTTC	CASSLRGQGYEQYF
TRBV6-1	TRBJ1-2	NA	NA	TGTGCCAGCAGTGACAAAGGAAAGGGAGATAACTATGGCTACACCTTC	CASSDKGKGDNYGYTF
TRBV14	TRBJ2-7	NA	TRBD2	TGTGCCAGCAGCCAAGATTCGGGGGTAGCGGGAGTACGTGAGCAGTACTTC	CASSQDSGVAGVREQYF
TRBV6-5	TRBJ2-3	NA	NA	TGTGCCAGGCAGGCGGGAAGAAATACGCAGTATTTT	CARQAGRNTQYF
TRBV28	TRBJ2-2	NA	TRBD1	TGTGCCAGCAGCCCTGGACAGGGGTTCACCGGGGAGCTGTTTTTT	CASSPGQGFTGELFF
TRBV9	TRBJ2-7	NA	NA	TGTGCCAGCAGCAGACACTGGGACGGAATTAGCTCCTACGAGCAGTACTTC	CASSRHWDGISSYEQYF
TRBV10-2	TRBJ1-1	NA	NA	TGCGCCAGCAGTGAGTGGGAGAACACTGAAGCTTTCTTT	CASSEWENTEAFF
TRBV18	TRBJ1-1	NA	TRBD1	TGTGCCAGCTCACCTTCTGGACAGGGTGTAGCTGAAGCTTTCTTT	CASSPSGQGVAEAFF
TRBV18	TRBJ1-5	NA	NA	TGTGCCAGCTCACCTTCGGGACAAAATTCGCGGAGGCCCCAGCATTTT	CASSPSGQNSRRPQHF
TRBV7-9	TRBJ2-2	NA	NA	TGTGCCAGCAGCTTAGCAGGGCCGAACACCGGGGAGCTGTTTTTT	CASSLAGPNTGELFF
TRBV9	TRBJ2-1	NA	NA	TGTGCCAGCAGCGTAGCGACTAGTCGTTCTGAGCAGTTCTTC	CASSVATSRSEQFF